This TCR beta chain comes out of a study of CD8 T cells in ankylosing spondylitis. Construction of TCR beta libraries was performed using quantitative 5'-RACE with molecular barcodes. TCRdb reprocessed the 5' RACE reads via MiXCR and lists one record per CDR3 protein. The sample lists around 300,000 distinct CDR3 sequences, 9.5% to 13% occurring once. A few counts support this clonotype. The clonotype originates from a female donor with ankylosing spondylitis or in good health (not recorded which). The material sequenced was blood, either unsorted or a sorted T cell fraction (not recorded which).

CDR3 bases: TGTGCCAGCAGCTTAACTAGCGGGGTAGTAACAGATACGCAGTATTTT. Translation gives CASSLTSGVVTDTQYF. The genes are TRBV7-3 and TRBJ2-3, with 8 bases aligning to TRBD2. The CDR3 consists of 16 residues. CDR1 and CDR2 (germline): SGHTA, FQGTGA. The J segment lost 3 bases and the V segment lost 0 bases, leaving 5 bases of the junction unmatched.